The rows below give T cell receptor beta chains drawn from one sample of a study of cytomegalovirus exposure and HLA in healthy donors. Profiling relied on immunoSEQ multiplex PCR, and the TCRdb table lists in-frame clones only, not all of them. There are under 200,000 clones in the sample, with roughly 2% held by the top ten. The sample comprised PBMCs. The receptors derive from a man between 25 and 39 years old in good health and CMV-seronegative. The CDR3 runs from the conserved cysteine through the conserved F or W. Fields, in order: V gene, D gene, J gene, CDR3 DNA, CDR3 protein. D genes are given only for firm matches.

>TRBV5-5|TRBD1|TRBJ2-7
TGTGCCAGCAGCTTTGACAGGGATTCTTCCGAGCAGTACTTC
CASSFDRDSSEQYF
>TRBV18|TRBD1|TRBJ2-3
TGTGCCAGCTCTAGCCTGGGACAGAGCACAGATACGCAGTATTTT
CASSSLGQSTDTQYF
>TRBV11-3|-|TRBJ1-4
TGTGCCAGCAGCCTCGGGGGGGGAGGACCTAATGAAAAACTGTTTTTT
CASSLGGGGPNEKLFF
>TRBV25-1|TRBD2|TRBJ2-2
TGTGCCAGCAGTGTACTAGCGGGAGGGTTGAACACCGGGGAGCTGTTTTTT
CASSVLAGGLNTGELFF
>TRBV29-1|-|TRBJ2-1
TGCAGCTTTCAACAGGGTGAGCAGTTCTTC
CSFQQGEQFF
>TRBV6-1|TRBD2|TRBJ2-2
TGTGCCAGCAGTGAATGGGCTAGCGGGAGTCCCGGGGAGCTGTTTTTT
CASSEWASGSPGELFF
>TRBV23-1|TRBD1|TRBJ1-2
TGCGCCAGCAGTCAATCGGAGAAGGGGGCGCTTGGCTACACCTTC
CASSQSEKGALGYTF
>TRBV6-5|TRBD1|TRBJ1-3
TGTGCCAGCAGCCCGGGACAGGGGGCGGAAAACACCATATATTTT
CASSPGQGAENTIYF
>TRBV10-3|TRBD1|TRBJ2-2
TGTGCCATCAGGGACAGGCCCAACACCGGGGAGCTGTTTTTT
CAIRDRPNTGELFF
>TRBV7-9|TRBD1|TRBJ1-2
TGTGCCAGCAGCTCTCCGGGGACAGGTATCGGCTACACCTTC
CASSSPGTGIGYTF
>TRBV27|-|TRBJ1-5
TGTGCCAGCAGTTTCAATAGCCAGCCCCAGCATTTT
CASSFNSQPQHF
>TRBV12-5|TRBD2|TRBJ2-1
TGTGCTAGTGGTTTGACCCCTCTTGGATTAGCGGGAGGTGGGACCTACAATGAGCAGTTCTTC
CASGLTPLGLAGGGTYNEQFF
>TRBV2|-|TRBJ2-2
TGTGCCAGCAGTGCCTTAGTAAACCGAGCCACCGGGGAGCTGTTTTTT
CASSALVNRATGELFF
>TRBV6-1|TRBD1|TRBJ2-1
TGTGCCAGCAGTCCCATTGACAGGGGTGGCAATGAGCAGTTCTTC
CASSPIDRGGNEQFF
>TRBV13|-|TRBJ2-1
TGTGCCAGCAGCTTAGGTATGGCTAGCAGTGAGCAGTTCTTC
CASSLGMASSEQFF
>TRBV5-1|TRBD1|TRBJ2-5
TGCGCCAGCAGCTTGGGAGGGACAGGAGAGACCCAGTACTTC
CASSLGGTGETQYF
>TRBV5-6|-|TRBJ1-2
TGTGCCAGCAGCTTAGGGTCAGGGGCTTTCTATGGCTACACCTTC
CASSLGSGAFYGYTF
>TRBV2|TRBD2|TRBJ2-1
TGTGCCAGCAGTGCATCTAGCGGTACCATATTTGAGCAGTTCTTC
CASSASSGTIFEQFF
>TRBV11-3|-|TRBJ2-1
TGTGCCAGCGGACGAAGCGGATACAATGAGCAGTTCTTC
CASGRSGYNEQFF
>TRBV4-3|TRBD1|TRBJ2-7
TGCGCCAGCAGCCAAGCCCCCGTTGGACAGGGTAACGAGCAGTACTTC
CASSQAPVGQGNEQYF
>TRBV4-2|TRBD2|TRBJ2-2
TGTGCCAGCAGCCAAGAGAGTCTAGCGGGAGTAGCGAACACCGGGGAGCTGTTTTTT
CASSQESLAGVANTGELFF
>TRBV6-6|TRBD2|TRBJ2-7
TGTGCCAGCAATAGCCAGACTAGCGGGAGCTACGAGCAGTACTTC
CASNSQTSGSYEQYF
>TRBV10-2|TRBD1|TRBJ1-3
TGCGCCAGCAGGGACAGGGAAACTGGAAACACCATATATTTT
CASRDRETGNTIYF
>TRBV2|-|TRBJ2-7
TGTGCCAGCAGTGAAGGTAGCGGAGAGTACGAGCAGTACTTC
CASSEGSGEYEQYF
>TRBV19|TRBD1|TRBJ2-7
TGTGCTTCTAGACAGGGTCTTTACTACGAGCAGTACTTC
CASRQGLYYEQYF
>TRBV12-5|TRBD1|TRBJ2-7
TGTGCTAGTGCCCTGACAGGGGGCGAGCAGTACTTC
CASALTGGEQYF
>TRBV6-1|TRBD1|TRBJ2-7
TGTGCCAGCACCGCTCCCGGGACAGGGGCCCACGAGCAGTACTTC
CASTAPGTGAHEQYF
>TRBV6-4|TRBD2|TRBJ2-1
TGTGCCAGCAGTGACTCGGCGGCTAGCGGGAGTAATGAGCAGTTCTTC
CASSDSAASGSNEQFF
>TRBV18|-|TRBJ2-5
TGTGCCAGCTCACCACCTTATGGGGCTAGGCAAGAGACCCAGTACTTC
CASSPPYGARQETQYF
>TRBV4-2|TRBD2|TRBJ2-5
TGTGCCAGCAGCCAAGATCAACTAGCGGGAGACTGGGAAGAGACCCAGTACTTC
CASSQDQLAGDWEETQYF
>TRBV11-3|TRBD2|TRBJ2-3
TGTGCCACCACACGCGGGGGGGCAGATACGCAGTATTTT
CATTRGGADTQYF
>TRBV10-2|TRBD2|TRBJ2-3
TGCGCCAGCAGTGAAGCGGCTAGCGGGAGAGCAGATACGCAGTATTTT
CASSEAASGRADTQYF
>TRBV7-2|TRBD2|TRBJ2-1
TGTGCCAGCAGATGGACTAGCGGGAGAGTCGAGCAGTTCTTC
CASRWTSGRVEQFF
>TRBV13|-|TRBJ2-2
TGTGCCAGCAGCTTCGCGGGCGCGGGTTGGACCGGGGAGCTGTTTTTT
CASSFAGAGWTGELFF
>TRBV19|-|TRBJ2-7
TGTGCCAGTAAGCCCACAGGATTCTCCTACGAGCAGTACTTC
CASKPTGFSYEQYF
>TRBV19|TRBD2|TRBJ2-2
TGTGCCAGTGGGGGACTAGCGGGAGAAAGGGCTGCGGGGCTGAACACCGGGGAGCTGTTTTTT
CASGGLAGERAAGLNTGELFF
>TRBV12-5|TRBD1|TRBJ2-6
TGTGCTAGTGGCCCCGACAGGGATGGGGCCAACGTCCTGACTTTC
CASGPDRDGANVLTF
>TRBV7-8|-|TRBJ2-6
TGTGCCAGCAGCTCGGGGAGGGCCAACGTCCTGACTTTC
CASSSGRANVLTF
>TRBV5-1|-|TRBJ1-4
TGCGCCAGCAGCTTGGGGGGCCAGGGAGGGCGAGAAAAACTGTTTTTT
CASSLGGQGGREKLFF
>TRBV18|-|TRBJ1-1
TGTGCCAGCTCACCACGTACAGTAGAATATATGAACACTGAAGCTTTCTTT
CASSPRTVEYMNTEAFF
>TRBV7-3|-|TRBJ2-7
TGTGCCAGCAGCCCTTCGCGGGGCTCCTACGAGCAGTACTTC
CASSPSRGSYEQYF
>TRBV2|-|TRBJ2-7
TGTGCCAGCAGTAGCGACTACGAGCAGTACTTC
CASSSDYEQYF